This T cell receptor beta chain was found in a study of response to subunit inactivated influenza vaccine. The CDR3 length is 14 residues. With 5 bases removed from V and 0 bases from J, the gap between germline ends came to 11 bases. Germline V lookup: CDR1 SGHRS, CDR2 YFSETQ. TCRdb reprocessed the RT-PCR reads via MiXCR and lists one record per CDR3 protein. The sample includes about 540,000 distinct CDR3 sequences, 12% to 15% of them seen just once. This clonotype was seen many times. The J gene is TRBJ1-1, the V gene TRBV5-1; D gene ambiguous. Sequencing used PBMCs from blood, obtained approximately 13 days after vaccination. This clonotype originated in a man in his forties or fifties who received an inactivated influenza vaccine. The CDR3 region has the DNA TGCGCCAGCAGGGGTTTCGAGATGAACACTGAAGCTTTCTTT. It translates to CASRGFEMNTEAFF.